One sample yielded the 10 T cell receptor beta chains listed below, sequenced in a study of blood T cells in healthy people across ages. The use of a sample-barcoded 5' primer and a J-beta primer mix characterized a second PCR of about 7 to 12 cycles. TCRdb used MiXCR to reprocess the 5' RACE reads, holding one entry per CDR3 protein. The sample lists about 800,000 distinct CDR3 sequences; 58% were seen once. Sequenced material: blood. These receptors were collected from a man younger than 40 in good health.

The V and J genes are TRBV27 and TRBJ1-1; the D is unclear. The V end lost 5 bases, the J end lost 3 bases, and 10 bases lay between the germline ends. From germline, CDR1 is MNHEY and CDR2 SMNVEV (reference sequence). The length of the CDR3 is 13 residues. The CDR3: CASSPGSHTEAFF. CDR3 nucleotides: TGTGCCAGCAGTCCGGGATCTCACACTGAAGCTTTCTTT.

V and J are TRBV19 and TRBJ2-1; 8 positions match TRBD1. This CDR3 has 15 residues. Germline V gives CDR1 LNHDA, CDR2 SQIVND (reference sequence). With V trimmed by 2 bases and J by 8 bases, 8 bases remained unmatched. The CDR3 loop is CASSIQTGELDEQFF. In nucleotides, the CDR3 is TGTGCCAGTAGTATACAGACAGGGGAATTGGATGAGCAGTTCTTC.

The genes are TRBV28 and TRBJ2-7, with 14 bases lining up with TRBD2. The length of the CDR3 is 15 residues. Germline CDR1 and CDR2: MDHEN and SYDVKM. Germline trimming cut 10 bases from V and 7 bases from J; bases unmatched to any gene: 12. The CDR3 sequence: CATRGLAGVRWEQYF. DNA of the CDR3: TGTGCCACCCGGGGACTAGCGGGAGTCAGGTGGGAGCAGTACTTC.

CDR3 amino acids: CASSQGASSTDTQYF. For the CDR3, the DNA is TGTGCCAGCAGCCAAGGGGCCTCTAGCACAGATACGCAGTATTTT. The chain couples TRBV4-2 to TRBJ2-3; D uncertain. The CDR3 loop spans 15 amino acids. V was shortened by 1 base and J by 0 bases, with 8 bases between the two germline ends. CDR1 is LGHNA, CDR2 YNFKEQ, per germline.

The sample holds a few counts of this clonotype. The CDR3 region is CASSLANSGQNIQYF. In nucleotides, the CDR3 is TGTGCCAGCAGCTTAGCGAATTCTGGCCAAAACATTCAGTACTTC. This chain uses TRBV7-2 with TRBJ2-4; D unclear. V gave up 0 bases and J gave up 5 bases, with 11 bases separating them. This CDR3 is built from 15 residues. CDR1 is SGHTA and CDR2 is FQGNSA in the germline V gene.

This chain connects TRBV5-4 to TRBJ2-1; possibly TRBD1 for D (6 bases). The CDR3 is 15 residues long. CDR1 and CDR2 from the germline V gene are SGHNT and YYREEE (reference sequence). V was cut by 4 bases and J by 0 bases, with 11 bases left in between. The CDR3 nucleotides read TGTGCCAGCAGCCGGGACATCAGCTCCTACAATGAGCAGTTCTTC. It is translated as CASSRDISSYNEQFF. Together with reference TRBV5-4 and TRBJ2-1, the CDR3 gives the full variable domain: ETGVTQSPTHLIKTRGQQVTLRCSSQSGHNTVSWYQQALGQGPQFIFQYYREEENGRGNFPPRFSGLQFPNYSSELNVNALELDDSALYLCASSRDISSYNEQFFGPGTRLTVL.

The chain is built from TRBV4-3 and TRBJ2-5; weak D call: TRBD2 (6 bases). The CDR3 has 17 residues. V was pared by 1 base and J by 3 bases, with 18 bases between. Germline assignment: CDR1 LGHNA and CDR2 YSLEER. The CDR3 spells CASSQGRVGWTKETQYF. CDR3 DNA: TGCGCCAGCAGCCAAGGGAGGGTAGGGTGGACTAAAGAGACCCAGTACTTC.

This sequence joins TRBV7-9 and TRBJ1-5; 9 bases align to TRBD1. V trimming: 5 bases; J trimming: 7 bases; junction bases outside the gene matches: 6. This CDR3 is 14 amino acids long. Germline CDR1 reads SEHNR; CDR2 reads FQNEAQ (reference sequence). CDR3 DNA: TGTGCCAGCAGCGGAGGGACAGGGCTCCAGCCCCAGCATTTT. As protein: CASSGGTGLQPQHF. Looking up the rest from reference TRBV7-9 and TRBJ1-5 gives the full variable domain: DTGVSQNPRHKITKRGQNVTFRCDPISEHNRLYWYRQTLGQGPEFLTYFQNEAQLEKSRLLSDRFSAERPKGSFSTLEIQRTEQGDSAMYLCASSGGTGLQPQHFGDGTRLSIL.

The genes are TRBV7-8 and TRBJ2-1, with TRBD1 as a possible D gene (5 bases). The CDR3 length is 13 residues. The ends were cut back, 1 base at V and 7 bases at J, with 8 bases in the middle. Germline V lookup: CDR1 SGHVS, CDR2 FQNEAQ. CDR3 coding DNA: TGTGCCAGCAGCTTAGGGGGCCCAAATGAGCAGTTCTTC. Protein sequence: CASSLGGPNEQFF.

This clonotype has only one observation. The chain combines TRBV7-9 with TRBJ2-3, with D perhaps being TRBD1 or TRBD2 (5 bases each). Germline V gene lookup returns CDR1 SEHNR and CDR2 FQNEAQ (reference sequence). Trimming cost V 2 bases and J 2 bases, with 11 bases left between them. The CDR3 is made up of 15 amino acids. CDR3 residues: CASSLSPGTTDTQYF. CDR3 coding DNA: TGTGCCAGCAGCTTAAGCCCGGGGACCACAGATACGCAGTATTTT.